Here is one TCR beta chain with its context. This CDR3 is 13 amino acids long. Between the trimmed V and J ends, which lost 7 bases and 4 bases, there was a span of 10 bases. Per germline, CDR1 MNHEY and CDR2 SVGAGI. The data were taken from a study of blood T cell repertoires in COVID-19. Sequenced by immunoSEQ multiplex PCR; TCRdb stores in-frame clones only, minus some. The sample lists about 250,000 clones, over 90% seen once, with around 0.83% in the top ten. This clonotype was obtained from a man aged 25-45 years with COVID-19, enrolled during active disease. Material for sequencing was peripheral blood. The chain uses TRBV6-5 and TRBJ1-4; tentatively, D is TRBD1 (6 bases). The CDR3 region has the DNA TGTGCCAGCACGGGACAAGTTAATGAAAAACTGTTTTTT. It specifies CASTGQVNEKLFF.